One sample yielded the 32 T cell receptor beta chains listed below, sequenced in a study of regulatory T cells in long-lasting Graves disease. With iRepertoire HTBI primers and Arm-PCR of CDR3 regions, TCR beta libraries were built. MiXCR, applied by TCRdb to the multiplex PCR reads, yields one record per CDR3 protein. In the table there are 370,000 or so distinct CDR3 sequences, about 17% of which are singletons. The time point is: newly diagnosed GD, antithyroid drugs for less than 3 months. PBMCs were the source of the RNA used for TCR sequencing. The data were also submitted as part of a second study, on T cells in Graves' hyperthyroidism and ophthalmopathy.

The sequences come from peripheral blood mononuclear cells (PBMCs), collected at new diagnosis, from a patient treated with antithyroid drugs. The receptors were gathered from a woman under 30 with Graves disease.

This clonotype turned up a few times. The rearrangement uses TRBV5-1 and TRBJ2-1; D possibly corresponds to TRBD2 (5 bases). Per the germline V gene, CDR1 is SGHRS and CDR2 is YFSETQ. The ends were cut back, 0 bases at V and 3 bases at J, with 10 bases in the middle. CDR3 length: 15 amino acids. The CDR3 nucleotides read TGCGCCAGCAGCTTGGCGGGGATCGACTACAATGAGCAGTTCTTC. Translation: CASSLAGIDYNEQFF.

This clonotype was counted between two and nine times. The chain has TRBV7-3 and TRBJ2-3, with a weak D call TRBD2 (5 bases). The CDR3 is 15 amino acids. V was clipped by 3 bases and J by 2 bases, with 12 bases between them. From germline, CDR1 is SGHTA and CDR2 FQGTGA. The DNA for the CDR3 is TGTGCCAGCAGCTTGGAGAGGGCGGACACAGATACGCAGTATTTT. Translation: CASSLERADTDTQYF.

This clonotype was seen at least ten times. V and J are TRBV6-1 and TRBJ1-2; no clear D gene. CDR1 and CDR2 from the germline V gene are MNHNS and SASEGT. The CDR3 consists of 12 residues. V was clipped by 7 bases and J by 7 bases, with 13 bases between them. CDR3 DNA sequence: TGTGCCAGCACCCTTTCGGGGTTTGGCTACACCTTC. It encodes CASTLSGFGYTF.

With respect to this clonotype: Possible read error: a much larger clone is one base away. The chain has TRBV11-1 and TRBJ1-1; D not certain. Germline lookup yields CDR1 SGHAT and CDR2 FQDESV (reference sequence). The CDR3 is 14 residues long. CDR3 in DNA: TGTGCCAGCGGCTTAGAGGGTACCCTAACTGAAGCTTTCTTT. This gives the protein CASGLEGTLTEAFF.

This clonotype came up once. This sequence may be a read error, since a much larger clone differs from it by one base. The chain combines TRBV7-3 with TRBJ1-1, with TRBD1 matching over 7 bases. The germline V gene encodes CDR1 SGHTA and CDR2 FQGTGA. The junction had 11 bases not matched to a gene; V was cut back by 4 bases and J by 3 bases. The CDR3 loop spans 16 amino acids. CDR3 DNA: TGTGCCAGCAGCTCGACCCCGGGACAGATGGACACTGAAGCTTTCTTT. It encodes CASSSTPGQMDTEAFF.

At least ten counts were recorded for this clonotype. The rearrangement uses TRBV7-9 and TRBJ2-1; D is unclear. V was trimmed by 1 base and J by 7 bases, leaving 2 bases between them. CDR3 length: 11 residues. CDR1 and CDR2 (germline): SEHNR, FQNEAQ (reference sequence). CDR3 bases: TGTGCCAGCAGCTTAGGGAATGAGCAGTTCTTC. Translation: CASSLGNEQFF.

This clonotype has only a few counts. The gene calls are TRBV5-4 and TRBJ2-7, with 7 bases identical to TRBD2. CDR3 length: 16 residues. Losses at the gene ends were 2 bases for V and 0 bases for J; bases not matched to a gene: 8. Germline values: CDR1 SGHNT, CDR2 YYREEE (reference sequence). CDR3 residues: CASSLGKREVSYEQYF. The CDR3 DNA sequence: TGTGCCAGCAGCTTAGGAAAGCGGGAAGTCTCCTACGAGCAGTACTTC.

This clonotype was detected ten times or more. The chain has TRBV18 and TRBJ1-5, with 11 bases lining up with TRBD1. V lost 2 bases, J lost 3 bases, and 9 bases stayed unmatched. CDR3 length equals 18 residues. CDR1 and CDR2 from the germline V gene are KGHSH and LQKENI. The CDR3: CASSPTGQGAILNQPQHF. The CDR3 DNA reads as TGTGCCAGCTCACCAACTGGACAGGGGGCTATACTCAATCAGCCCCAGCATTTT. Based on the CDR3 plus reference TRBV18 and TRBJ1-5, the full variable domain is NAGVMQNPRHLVRRRGQEARLRCSPMKGHSHVYWYRQLPEEGLKFMVYLQKENIIDESGMPKERFSAEFPKEGPSILRIQQVVRGDSAAYFCASSPTGQGAILNQPQHFGDGTRLSIL.

This clonotype was observed many times. The chain is built from TRBV6-2 or TRBV6-3 and TRBJ2-3, with 8 nucleotides matching TRBD2. Germline values: CDR1 MNHEY, CDR2 SVGEGT. V shed 5 bases and J 6 bases; nucleotides not matched to a gene: 13. The CDR3 length is 16 residues. CDR3 DNA sequence: TGTGCCAGCAGTCCCCTCGGGGGGGATTCCCCCGATACGCAGTATTTT. The encoded protein is CASSPLGGDSPDTQYF.

The chain is built from TRBV7-2 and TRBJ1-6; D ambiguous. CDR1 and CDR2 from the germline V gene are SGHTA and FQGNSA. The CDR3 sequence is 15 residues long. The germline V and J ends were trimmed by 4 bases and 10 bases, with 17 bases remaining between them. The CDR3 here is CASSSNPLNRSPLHF. The CDR3 DNA reads TGTGCCAGCAGCTCAAATCCCCTAAATCGGTCACCCCTCCACTTT.

This chain uses TRBV7-3 with TRBJ2-5; D is uncertain. This CDR3 is 13 amino acids long. V was shortened by 5 bases and J by 0 bases, with 7 bases between the two germline ends. CDR1 and CDR2 from the germline V gene are SGHTA and FQGTGA. The CDR3 nucleotides are TGTGCCAGCAGCCCTTCGTACCAAGAGACCCAGTACTTC. It encodes CASSPSYQETQYF. The complete variable domain, with remaining parts taken from reference TRBV7-3 and TRBJ2-5, reads GAGVSQTPSNKVTEKGKYVELRCDPISGHTALYWYRQSLGQGPEFLIYFQGTGAADDSGLPNDRFFAVRPEGSVSTLKIQRTERGDSAVYLCASSPSYQETQYFGPGTRLLVL.

This clonotype was observed a handful of times. The rearrangement uses TRBV18 and TRBJ1-2, with D perhaps matching TRBD1 (5 bases). V lost 6 bases and J lost 4, with 15 bases in between. This CDR3 has 14 amino acids. Germline lookup yields CDR1 KGHSH and CDR2 LQKENI. In nucleotides, the CDR3 is TGTGCCAGCTCCCCGAAGCAGGGCGTCTATGGCTACACCTTC. Translated, it gives CASSPKQGVYGYTF. Filled out from reference TRBV18 and TRBJ1-2, the complete variable domain reads NAGVMQNPRHLVRRRGQEARLRCSPMKGHSHVYWYRQLPEEGLKFMVYLQKENIIDESGMPKERFSAEFPKEGPSILRIQQVVRGDSAAYFCASSPKQGVYGYTFGSGTRLTVV.

This clonotype has a count of ten or more. The chain carries TRBV3-1 and TRBJ1-3, with 7 nucleotides matching TRBD1. This CDR3 contains 18 residues. Germline trimming cut 3 bases from V and 4 bases from J; bases unmatched to any gene: 15. Germline values: CDR1 LGHDT, CDR2 YNNKEL (reference sequence). This CDR3 reads CASSQGSPGGFGGNTIYF. As DNA, the CDR3 is TGTGCCAGCAGCCAGGGTAGTCCAGGGGGGTTCGGAGGAAACACCATATATTTT.

This clonotype was recorded many times. V gene TRBV7-3 combines with J gene TRBJ1-1, with 10 bases aligning to TRBD1. J was trimmed by 3 bases and V by 4 bases; bases with no gene match: 8. The germline CDR1 and CDR2 sequences are SGHTA and FQGTGA. This CDR3 region has 16 residues. The CDR3 protein is CASSSTGTGDDTEAFF. CDR3 DNA sequence: TGTGCCAGCAGCTCGACCGGGACAGGGGATGACACTGAAGCTTTCTTT. Supplemented by reference TRBV7-3 and TRBJ1-1, the full variable domain reads GAGVSQTPSNKVTEKGKYVELRCDPISGHTALYWYRQSLGQGPEFLIYFQGTGAADDSGLPNDRFFAVRPEGSVSTLKIQRTERGDSAVYLCASSSTGTGDDTEAFFGQGTRLTVV.

The genes are TRBV7-2 and TRBJ2-1; 13 bases align to TRBD2. V lost 5 bases to trimming and J lost 10 bases; unmatched junction nucleotides: 5. The CDR3 sequence is 14 residues long. CDR1 and CDR2 from the germline V gene are SGHTA and FQGNSA. CDR3 sequence (DNA): TGTGCCAGCAGCGCACGACTAGCGGGAGGAGAGCAGTTCTTC. This translates into CASSARLAGGEQFF.

This clonotype was detected many times. The V and J genes are TRBV2 and TRBJ2-1; TRBD2 aligns across 11 bases. The germline CDR1 and CDR2 sequences are SNHLY and FYNNEI. This CDR3 spans 15 amino acids. V lost 6 bases, J lost 10 bases, and 11 bases stayed unmatched. CDR3 coding DNA: TGTGCCAGCAGGGGAGGGACTAGCGGAGACAGGGAGCAGTTCTTC. Translating gives CASRGGTSGDREQFF.

Ten or more counts support this clonotype. The chain recombines TRBV3-1 with TRBJ1-4; perhaps TRBD1 as D (5 bases). The CDR3 contains 14 residues. V gave up 1 base and J gave up 7 bases, with 10 bases separating them. CDR1 LGHDT and CDR2 YNNKEL come from the germline V gene (reference sequence). CDR3 in DNA: TGTGCCAGCAGCCAAGGGGCAGGGCGTGAAAAACTGTTTTTT. Protein product: CASSQGAGREKLFF. The full variable domain, in which reference TRBV3-1 and TRBJ1-4 provide the parts outside the CDR3, is DTAVSQTPKYLVTQMGNDKSIKCEQNLGHDTMYWYKQDSKKFLKIMFSYNNKELIINETVPNRFSPKSPDKAHLNLHINSLELGDSAVYFCASSQGAGREKLFFGSGTQLSVL.

This clonotype was recorded at least ten times. This CDR3 is CASRGDSYYEQYF. The CDR3 DNA is TGTGCCAGCAGAGGGGACAGTTACTACGAGCAGTACTTC. The chain carries TRBV3-1 and TRBJ2-7; TRBD1 agrees at 7 bases. Per the germline V gene, CDR1 is LGHDT and CDR2 is YNNKEL (reference sequence). V was pared by 6 bases and J by 3 bases, with 5 bases of the junction left unmatched. The CDR3 totals 13 residues.

This clonotype was detected only a few times. The chain has TRBV11-2 and TRBJ2-7; no clear D gene. Trimming shortened V by 5 bases and J by 3 bases, and 14 bases separated the two germline ends. The CDR3 is made up of 14 amino acids. The germline V gene encodes CDR1 SGHAT and CDR2 FQNNGV. The CDR3 sequence: CASSPRTNSYEQYF. CDR3 nucleotide sequence: TGTGCCAGCAGCCCGCGGACCAACAGCTACGAGCAGTACTTC.

The table lists this clonotype with many counts. The V gene is TRBV9, the J gene TRBJ2-1, with D tentatively TRBD2 (6 bases). Germline assignment: CDR1 SGDLS and CDR2 YYNGEE. The CDR3 is made up of 12 amino acids. V was cut by 0 bases and J by 8 bases, with 6 bases left in between. CDR3 DNA sequence: TGTGCCAGCAGCGTAGGGGAGGATGAGCAGTTCTTC. This encodes CASSVGEDEQFF.

This clonotype has ten or more counts. The chain has TRBV27 and TRBJ2-1; tentative D call: TRBD1 (5 bases). CDR1 is MNHEY and CDR2 is SMNVEV in the germline V gene (reference sequence). This CDR3 has 13 residues. V gave up 6 bases and J gave up 8 bases, with 14 bases separating them. As DNA, the CDR3 is TGTGCCAGCAGGGACATCGCGAGTGATGAGCAGTTCTTC. Protein: CASRDIASDEQFF.

At least ten counts were recorded for this clonotype. The chain carries TRBV7-2 and TRBJ1-3; D not certain. CDR1 and CDR2 (germline): SGHTA, FQGNSA. V was clipped by 5 bases and J by 0 bases, with 14 bases between them. The CDR3 is made up of 16 amino acids. The DNA of the CDR3 is TGTGCCAGCAGCCCGAGAGGGCGATACTCTGGAAACACCATATATTTT. Its translation is CASSPRGRYSGNTIYF.

The rearrangement links TRBV6-2 or TRBV6-3 to TRBJ1-5, with 7 nucleotides matching TRBD1. Trimming at V came to 0 bases and at J to 7 bases, leaving 6 bases not matched to a gene. The length of the CDR3 is 15 residues. From germline, CDR1 is MNHEY and CDR2 SVGEGT. CDR3 nucleotides: TGTGCCAGCAGTTACTCGGCGACAGGGTACCAGCCCCAGCATTTT. This gives the protein CASSYSATGYQPQHF.

There are a few counts of this clonotype. This chain connects TRBV19 to TRBJ2-4; D uncertain. This CDR3 is built from 13 residues. Trimming shortened V by 3 bases and J by 2 bases, and 5 bases separated the two germline ends. CDR1 LNHDA and CDR2 SQIVND come from the germline V gene (reference sequence). CDR3 sequence reads: CASSMSTKNIQYF. The CDR3 DNA follows: TGTGCCAGTAGTATGTCTACCAAAAACATTCAGTACTTC.

Turning to this clonotype: A much larger clone lies one base from this, so it may be a read error. This CDR3 fails to terminate in the conserved phenylalanine or tryptophan, so it likely reflects a read error. The rearrangement uses TRBV24-1 and TRBJ2-7, with TRBD1 matching over 9 bases. J was trimmed by 3 bases and V by 3 bases; bases with no gene match: 5. This CDR3 contains 15 residues. CDR1 is KGHDR, CDR2 SFDVKD, per germline. The CDR3 loop reads CATSDPTGGIYEQYL. CDR3 coding DNA: TGTGCCACCAGTGATCCGACAGGGGGTATCTACGAGCAGTACCTC.

This clonotype has at least ten counts. The chain couples TRBV2 to TRBJ2-4; D gene unclear. This CDR3 is 12 amino acids long. The germline V and J ends were trimmed by 8 bases and 1 base, with 6 bases remaining between them. Germline V gene sequence: CDR1 SNHLY, CDR2 FYNNEI. CDR3 protein: CASADAKNIQYF. CDR3 coding DNA: TGTGCCAGCGCGGACGCCAAAAACATTCAGTACTTC.

This clonotype has at least ten counts. The V call is TRBV30, the J call TRBJ2-2; 7 positions match TRBD2. With 1 base clipped from V and 5 bases from J, the junction kept 7 bases outside the gene matches. Germline CDR1 reads GTSNPN; CDR2 reads SVGIG (reference sequence). This CDR3 has 15 amino acids. The CDR3 reads CAWSGMRGGTGELFF. Here the CDR3 DNA reads TGTGCCTGGAGTGGCATGAGGGGAGGGACCGGGGAGCTGTTTTTT.

This clonotype was counted many times. The CDR3 region is CASSSALTVHGETQYF. The CDR3 DNA reads as TGCGCCAGCAGCTCTGCCCTTACTGTACACGGGGAGACCCAGTACTTC. The rearrangement uses TRBV5-1 and TRBJ2-5; D is undetermined. The V gene lost 3 bases and the J gene lost 5 bases, with 20 bases spanning the gap. The CDR3 sequence is 16 residues long. Germline V CDR1 and CDR2: SGHRS, YFSETQ. The variable domain in full, with the rest retrieved from reference TRBV5-1 and TRBJ2-5, is KAGVTQTPRYLIKTRGQQVTLSCSPISGHRSVSWYQQTPGQGLQFLFEYFSETQRNKGNFPGRFSGRQFSNSRSEMNVSTLELGDSALYLCASSSALTVHGETQYFGPGTRLLVL.

This clonotype was seen only a few times. This chain joins TRBV7-6 and TRBJ2-1, with D perhaps matching TRBD1 or TRBD2 (5 bases each). Germline V gives CDR1 SGHVS, CDR2 FNYEAQ. Trimming left V 6 bases short and J 5 bases short, with 17 bases between. This CDR3 spans 15 amino acids. Here the CDR3 reads CASSFDMGPNNEQFF. CDR3 bases: TGTGCCAGCAGTTTCGATATGGGACCTAACAATGAGCAGTTCTTC.

This clonotype was counted ten times or more. The V and J genes are TRBV3-1 and TRBJ2-2; D is possibly TRBD1 (6 bases). Germline assignment: CDR1 LGHDT and CDR2 YNNKEL (reference sequence). Deletions cut 1 base from V and 4 bases from J, with 13 bases between. The CDR3 has 16 amino acids. CDR3 amino acids: CASSQGIGTITGELFF. DNA for the CDR3: TGTGCCAGCAGCCAAGGGATCGGGACAATCACCGGGGAGCTGTTTTTT.

This sequence joins TRBV6-1 and TRBJ1-2; unclear D gene. V was pared by 10 bases and J by 2 bases, with 17 bases between. This CDR3 has 14 amino acids. Germline V gene data show CDR1 as MNHNS and CDR2 as SASEGT. CDR3 amino acids: CATQTLSGNYGYTF. CDR3 DNA sequence: TGTGCCACCCAAACCCTGAGCGGGAACTATGGCTACACCTTC.

This clonotype was counted at least ten times. This chain uses TRBV5-5 with TRBJ2-7; perhaps TRBD2 as D (5 bases). CDR1 is SGHKS, CDR2 YYEKEE, per germline (reference sequence). The ends were cut back, 1 base at V and 2 bases at J, with 7 bases in the middle. This CDR3 has 13 residues. CDR3 region: CASSLWETYEQYF. The CDR3 DNA sequence: TGTGCCAGCAGCTTGTGGGAGACCTACGAGCAGTACTTC.